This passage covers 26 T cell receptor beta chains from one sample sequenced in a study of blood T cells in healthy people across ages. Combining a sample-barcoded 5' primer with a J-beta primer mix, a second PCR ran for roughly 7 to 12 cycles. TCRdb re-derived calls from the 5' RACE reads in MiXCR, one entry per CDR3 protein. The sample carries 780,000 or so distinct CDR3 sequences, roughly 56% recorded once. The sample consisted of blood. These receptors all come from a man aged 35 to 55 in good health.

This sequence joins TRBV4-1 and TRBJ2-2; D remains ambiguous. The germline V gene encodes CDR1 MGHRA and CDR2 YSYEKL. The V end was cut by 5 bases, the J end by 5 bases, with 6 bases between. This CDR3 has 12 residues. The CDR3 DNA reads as TGCGCCAGCAGCGACAAGACCGGGGAGCTGTTTTTT. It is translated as CASSDKTGELFF.

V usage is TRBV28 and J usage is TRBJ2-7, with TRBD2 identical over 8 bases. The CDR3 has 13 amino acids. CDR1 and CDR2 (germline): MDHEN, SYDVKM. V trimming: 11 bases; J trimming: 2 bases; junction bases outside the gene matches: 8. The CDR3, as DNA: TGTGCCTTCGGCGGGAGGTCCCCCTACGAGCAGTACTTC. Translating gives CAFGGRSPYEQYF.

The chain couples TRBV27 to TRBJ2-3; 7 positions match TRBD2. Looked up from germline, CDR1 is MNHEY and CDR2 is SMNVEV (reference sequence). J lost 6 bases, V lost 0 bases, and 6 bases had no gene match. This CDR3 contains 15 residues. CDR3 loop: CASSLSSLLADTQYF. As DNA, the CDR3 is TGTGCCAGCAGTTTATCGAGCCTACTAGCGGATACGCAGTATTTT.

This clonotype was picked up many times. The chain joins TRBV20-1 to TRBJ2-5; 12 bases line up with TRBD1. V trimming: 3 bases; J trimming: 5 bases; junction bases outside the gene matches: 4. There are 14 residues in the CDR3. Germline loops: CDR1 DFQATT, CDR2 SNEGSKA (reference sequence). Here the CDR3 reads CSARGTGGYETQYF. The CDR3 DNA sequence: TGCAGTGCTAGGGGGACAGGGGGCTACGAGACCCAGTACTTC.

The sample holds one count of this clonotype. The CDR3 loop reads CASSPIAGATYEQYF. The CDR3 nucleotides read TGTGCCAGCAGCCCCATAGCGGGAGCAACCTACGAGCAGTACTTC. V and J are TRBV6-1 and TRBJ2-4; 9 bases line up with TRBD2. The better agreement between TRBJ2-7 and the DNA end casts doubt on the J call. The germline gives CDR1 MNHNS, CDR2 SASEGT. The CDR3 is 15 amino acids.

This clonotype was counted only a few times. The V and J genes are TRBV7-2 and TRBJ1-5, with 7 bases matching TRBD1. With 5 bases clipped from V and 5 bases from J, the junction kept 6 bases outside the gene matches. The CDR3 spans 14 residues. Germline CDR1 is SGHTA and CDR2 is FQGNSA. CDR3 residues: CASSEDRTYQPQHF. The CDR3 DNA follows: TGTGCCAGCAGCGAGGACAGGACTTATCAGCCCCAGCATTTT.

CDR3 DNA: TGCAGTGCCCCACGGGGACAGGGGGCCTACGAGCAGTACTTC. Translation gives CSAPRGQGAYEQYF. V and J are TRBV20-1 and TRBJ2-7; 11 bases align to TRBD1. CDR1 is DFQATT, CDR2 SNEGSKA, per germline (reference sequence). The CDR3 loop spans 14 amino acids. The ends lost 6 bases at V and 2 bases at J; junction bases unmatched: 6.

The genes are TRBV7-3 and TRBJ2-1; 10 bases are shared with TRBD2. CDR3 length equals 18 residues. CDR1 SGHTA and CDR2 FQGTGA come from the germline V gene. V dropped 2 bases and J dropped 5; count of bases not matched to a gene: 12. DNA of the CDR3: TGTGCCAGCAGCTTAGATAACCTAGCGGGAGCAGAGGACAATGAGCAGTTCTTC. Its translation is CASSLDNLAGAEDNEQFF.

This chain's CDR3 is CSAIAWGTSGYHEQFF. In nucleotides, the CDR3 is TGCAGTGCTATAGCATGGGGGACTAGTGGATACCATGAGCAGTTCTTC. The J gene is TRBJ2-1, the V gene TRBV20-1, with 8 positions matching TRBD2. The CDR3 runs to 16 residues. Germline trimming cut 4 bases from V and 8 bases from J; bases unmatched to any gene: 16. The germline V gene has CDR1 DFQATT and CDR2 SNEGSKA (reference sequence).

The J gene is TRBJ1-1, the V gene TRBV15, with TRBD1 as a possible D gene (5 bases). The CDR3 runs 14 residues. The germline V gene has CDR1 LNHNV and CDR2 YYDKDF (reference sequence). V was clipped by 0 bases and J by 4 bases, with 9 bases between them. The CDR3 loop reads CATSRDRGFTEAFF. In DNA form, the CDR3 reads TGTGCCACCAGCAGAGATCGGGGGTTCACTGAAGCTTTCTTT.

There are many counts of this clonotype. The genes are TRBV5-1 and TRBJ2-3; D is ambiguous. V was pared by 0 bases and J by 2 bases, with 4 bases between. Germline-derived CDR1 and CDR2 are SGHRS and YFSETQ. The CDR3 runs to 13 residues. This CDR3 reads CASSLAPTDTQYF. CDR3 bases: TGCGCCAGCAGCTTGGCCCCCACAGATACGCAGTATTTT.

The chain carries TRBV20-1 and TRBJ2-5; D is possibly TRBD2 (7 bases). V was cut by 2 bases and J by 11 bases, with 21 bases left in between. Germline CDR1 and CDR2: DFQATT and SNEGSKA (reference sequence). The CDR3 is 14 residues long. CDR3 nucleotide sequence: TGCAGTGCTAGAATTTCGGGGGGCGTCTATGAGCAGTACTTC. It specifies CSARISGGVYEQYF.

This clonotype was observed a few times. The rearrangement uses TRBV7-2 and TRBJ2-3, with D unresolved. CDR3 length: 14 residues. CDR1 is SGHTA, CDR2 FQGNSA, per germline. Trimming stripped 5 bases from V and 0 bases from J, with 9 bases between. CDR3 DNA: TGTGCCAGCAGCCCTCACCCTAGCACAGATACGCAGTATTTT. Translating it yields CASSPHPSTDTQYF.

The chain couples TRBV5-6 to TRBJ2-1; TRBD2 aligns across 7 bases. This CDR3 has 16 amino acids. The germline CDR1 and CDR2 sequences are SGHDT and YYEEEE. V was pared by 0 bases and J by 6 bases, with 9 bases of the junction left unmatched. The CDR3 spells CASSLGLGRGVNEQFF. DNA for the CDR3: TGTGCCAGCAGCTTGGGTCTGGGGAGGGGAGTCAATGAGCAGTTCTTC.

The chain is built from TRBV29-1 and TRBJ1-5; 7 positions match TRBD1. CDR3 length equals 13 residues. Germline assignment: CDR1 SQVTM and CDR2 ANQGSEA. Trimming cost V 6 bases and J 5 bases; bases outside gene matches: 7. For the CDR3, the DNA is TGCAGCGTGGCAACAGGGGCCCATCAGCCCCAGCATTTT. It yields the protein CSVATGAHQPQHF.

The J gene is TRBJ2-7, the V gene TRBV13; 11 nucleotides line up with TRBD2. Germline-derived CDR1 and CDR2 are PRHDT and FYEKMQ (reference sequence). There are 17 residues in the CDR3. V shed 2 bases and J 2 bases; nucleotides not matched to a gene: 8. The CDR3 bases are TGTGCCAGCAGCTTATTACAACGACTAGCGGGACCCTACGAGCAGTACTTC. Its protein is CASSLLQRLAGPYEQYF.

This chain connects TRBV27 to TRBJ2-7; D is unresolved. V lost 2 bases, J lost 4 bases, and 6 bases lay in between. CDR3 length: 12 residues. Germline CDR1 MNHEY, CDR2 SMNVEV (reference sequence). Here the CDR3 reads CASSLAKYEQYF. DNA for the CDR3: TGTGCCAGCAGTTTAGCCAAATACGAGCAGTACTTC.

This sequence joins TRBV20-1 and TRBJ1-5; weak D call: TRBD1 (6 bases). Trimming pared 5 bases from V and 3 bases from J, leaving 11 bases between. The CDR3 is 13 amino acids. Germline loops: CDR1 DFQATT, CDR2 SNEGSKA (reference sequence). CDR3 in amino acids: CSAETGINQPQHF. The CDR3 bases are TGCAGTGCTGAGACAGGTATCAATCAGCCCCAGCATTTT.

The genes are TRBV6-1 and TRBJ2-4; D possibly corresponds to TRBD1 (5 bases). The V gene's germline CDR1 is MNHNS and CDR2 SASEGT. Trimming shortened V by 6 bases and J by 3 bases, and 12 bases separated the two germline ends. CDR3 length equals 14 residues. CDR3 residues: CASSLDSHKNIQYF. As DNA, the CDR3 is TGTGCCAGCAGCCTTGACAGCCACAAAAACATTCAGTACTTC.

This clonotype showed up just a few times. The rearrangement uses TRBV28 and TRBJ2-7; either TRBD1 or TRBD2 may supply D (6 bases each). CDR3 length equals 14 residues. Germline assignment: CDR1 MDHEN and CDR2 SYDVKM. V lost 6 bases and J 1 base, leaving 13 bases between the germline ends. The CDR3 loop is CASREGGSSYEQYF. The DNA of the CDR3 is TGTGCCAGCAGGGAGGGGGGCAGTTCCTACGAGCAGTACTTC.

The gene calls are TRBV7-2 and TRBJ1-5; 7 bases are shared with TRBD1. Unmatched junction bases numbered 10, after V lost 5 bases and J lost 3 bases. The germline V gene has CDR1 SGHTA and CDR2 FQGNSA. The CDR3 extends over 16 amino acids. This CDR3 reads CASSVPGQRYNQPQHF. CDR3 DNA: TGTGCCAGCAGCGTTCCGGGACAGCGATACAATCAGCCCCAGCATTTT.

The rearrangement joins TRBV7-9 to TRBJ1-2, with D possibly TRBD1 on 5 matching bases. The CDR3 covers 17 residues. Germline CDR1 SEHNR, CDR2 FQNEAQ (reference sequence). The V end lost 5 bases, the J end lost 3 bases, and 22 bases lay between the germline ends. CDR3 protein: CASSAHQGPQTDYGYTF. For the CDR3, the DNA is TGTGCCAGCAGCGCCCATCAGGGACCGCAGACGGACTATGGCTACACCTTC.

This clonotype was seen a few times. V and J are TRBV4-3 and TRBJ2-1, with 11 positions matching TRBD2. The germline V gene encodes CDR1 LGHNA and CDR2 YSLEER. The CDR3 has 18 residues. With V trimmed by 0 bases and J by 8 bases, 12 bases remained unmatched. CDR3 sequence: CASSQEGTPGLAVDEQFF. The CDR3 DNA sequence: TGCGCCAGCAGCCAAGAAGGGACGCCGGGACTAGCGGTTGATGAGCAGTTCTTC.

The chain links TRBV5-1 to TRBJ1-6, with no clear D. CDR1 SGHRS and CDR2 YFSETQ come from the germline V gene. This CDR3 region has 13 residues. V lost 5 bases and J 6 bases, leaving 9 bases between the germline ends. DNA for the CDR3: TGCGCCAGCAGTGCGGAGCTTAATTCACCCCTCCACTTT. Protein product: CASSAELNSPLHF.

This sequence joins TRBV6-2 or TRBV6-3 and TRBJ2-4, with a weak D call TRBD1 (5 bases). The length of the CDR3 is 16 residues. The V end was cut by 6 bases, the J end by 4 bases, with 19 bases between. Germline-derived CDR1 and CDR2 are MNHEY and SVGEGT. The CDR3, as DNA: TGTGCCAGCAGGAAAACAGGAGTTGGGGATAAAAACATTCAGTACTTC. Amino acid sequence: CASRKTGVGDKNIQYF.

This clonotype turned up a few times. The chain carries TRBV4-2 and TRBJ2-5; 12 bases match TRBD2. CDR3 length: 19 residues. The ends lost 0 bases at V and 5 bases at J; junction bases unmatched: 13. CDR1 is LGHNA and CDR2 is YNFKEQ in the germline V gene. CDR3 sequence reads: CASSQDQRASGRAQETQYF. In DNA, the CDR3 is TGTGCCAGCAGCCAAGATCAACGCGCTAGCGGGAGGGCCCAGGAGACCCAGTACTTC.